This T cell receptor beta chain was profiled in a study of cytomegalovirus exposure and HLA in healthy donors. Points from the study as a whole: There was a cluster of highly shared sequence variants that was likely a sequencing artifact.

CDR1 and CDR2 from the germline V gene are SEHNR and FQNEAQ (reference sequence). Losses at the gene ends were 5 bases for V and 5 bases for J; bases not matched to a gene: 14. The CDR3 totals 16 residues. The PCR used 60 Vbeta and 13 Jbeta primers. The protocol was immunoSEQ multiplex PCR, while the TCRdb copy is restricted to in-frame clones and leaves out a portion. The table has 200,000 or so clones, less than 90% seen once. Comment on this clone: Its antigen is not known.

Sequencing input: PBMCs. V is TRBV7-9 and J is TRBJ1-2; TRBD1 agrees at 7 bases. This TCR was sampled from a boy aged 5-17 years in good health and CMV-seronegative. The CDR3: CASSKNPGTVRYGYTF. CDR3 nucleotides: TGTGCCAGCAGCAAGAACCCCGGGACAGTTCGGTATGGCTACACCTTC. Full variable domain (missing parts from reference TRBV7-9 and TRBJ1-2): DTGVSQNPRHKITKRGQNVTFRCDPISEHNRLYWYRQTLGQGPEFLTYFQNEAQLEKSRLLSDRFSAERPKGSFSTLEIQRTEQGDSAMYLCASSKNPGTVRYGYTFGSGTRLTVV.